Described below is a single TCR beta chain sequence and its context. What it binds is unknown. Produced via immunoSEQ multiplex PCR; TCRdb's table is partial and in-frame only. The sample lists 95,000 to 120,000 clones, 55% to 70% seen once, with around 24% in the top ten. The sample comes from a study of shared clonotypes between healthy human individuals. Study information: Contributing individuals were a couple of females and three males aged 18 to 49. Study-level points and caveats: Sampling used blood alone; tissue repertoires probably differ.

All participating donors were Caucasian adults from Nashville, Tennessee. CD8 memory merged CD45RO+ cells and CCR7-negative CD45RA+ TemRA cells into one population. Germline V lookup: CDR1 MNHEY, CDR2 SMNVEV (reference sequence). This CDR3 contains 14 residues. V was shortened by 7 bases and J by 2 bases, with 11 bases between the two germline ends. The source of this sequence is a woman aged 25-40 years in good health. The sequenced sample was memory CD8+ T cells sorted from blood. Regarding subset: CD45RO+ cells pooled with CCR7-negative TemRA cells. This sequence joins TRBV27 and TRBJ2-2; D might be TRBD2 (6 bases). The CDR3 loop reads CASKGLTNTGELFF. In DNA form, the CDR3 reads TGTGCCAGCAAAGGACTAACCAACACCGGGGAGCTGTTTTTT.